These 28 T cell receptor beta chains were sequenced from one sample in a study of T-cell memory formation after mild COVID-19. Each CDR3 protein gets one entry after TCRdb re-called the 5' RACE reads with MiXCR. This table has about 250,000 distinct CDR3 sequences, approximately 15% appearing once. The sequenced sample consisted of PBMCs or a T cell subset sorted from them (not recorded which). Receptors were obtained from an adult woman who had mild COVID-19 (a few samples of this study predate the infection). Cell type and time point are not known.

The chain couples TRBV7-3 to TRBJ2-3; 9 bases are a match to TRBD2. This CDR3 region has 15 residues. Looked up from germline, CDR1 is SGHTA and CDR2 is FQGTGA. V dropped 5 bases and J dropped 5; count of bases not matched to a gene: 8. This CDR3 reads CASSPHASGVDTQYF. CDR3 DNA sequence: TGTGCCAGCAGCCCCCACGCTAGCGGGGTAGATACGCAGTATTTT.

In this sample, this clonotype turned up a few times. J is TRBJ2-3 and V is TRBV5-1; 7 positions agree with TRBD1. V gave up 2 bases and J gave up 7 bases; unmatched junction bases: 10. The CDR3 sequence is 15 residues long. Germline V gene sequence: CDR1 SGHRS, CDR2 YFSETQ. The CDR3, as DNA: TGCGCCAGCAGCTTATTGGGACAGCGCGAGTATACGCAGTATTTT. Its translation: CASSLLGQREYTQYF.

The CDR3 nucleotides read TGTGCCATCACCGGGACGGATGCGGCGAGGTTGACAGATACGCAGTATTTT. The encoded protein is CAITGTDAARLTDTQYF. V and J are TRBV10-3 and TRBJ2-3; D is perhaps TRBD1 or TRBD2 (5 bases each). Trimming took off 7 bases at V and 3 bases at J, with 23 bases between the two ends. CDR3 size: 17 residues. Germline lookup yields CDR1 ENHRY and CDR2 SYGVKD.

In DNA, the CDR3 is TGTGCCAGCTCACCGGGGTTCGGAAACACTGAAGCTTTCTTT. Its protein product is CASSPGFGNTEAFF. The J gene is TRBJ1-1, the V gene TRBV18; D is unresolved. The V gene lost 3 bases and the J gene lost 2 bases, with 10 bases spanning the gap. CDR3 length: 14 amino acids. The germline V gene encodes CDR1 KGHSH and CDR2 LQKENI.

J is TRBJ1-1 and V is TRBV7-6; 11 nucleotides line up with TRBD1. V shed 2 bases, J shed 0 bases, and the junction held 5 bases outside the gene matches. The V gene's germline CDR1 is SGHVS and CDR2 FNYEAQ. This CDR3 is built from 17 residues. CDR3 amino acids: CASSLNRDRGVNTEAFF. The CDR3 DNA sequence: TGTGCCAGCAGCTTAAACCGGGACAGGGGGGTGAACACTGAAGCTTTCTTT. Full variable domain (rest looked up from reference TRBV7-6 and TRBJ1-1): GAGVSQSPRYKVTKRGQDVALRCDPISGHVSLYWYRQALGQGPEFLTYFNYEAQQDKSGLPNDRFSAERPEGSISTLTIQRTEQRDSAMYRCASSLNRDRGVNTEAFFGQGTRLTVV.

The chain uses TRBV28 and TRBJ2-7, with 12 bases fitting TRBD1. After removal of 2 bases from V and 0 bases from J, the junction contained 5 bases not matched to a gene. The CDR3 covers 17 residues. CDR1 is MDHEN, CDR2 SYDVKM, per germline. DNA of the CDR3: TGTGCCAGCAGTTTACCGGGACAGGGGGCGTCCTCCTACGAGCAGTACTTC. Its translation is CASSLPGQGASSYEQYF.

A few counts support this clonotype. The rearrangement uses TRBV29-1 and TRBJ1-1; no clear D gene. Deletions cut 0 bases from V and 6 bases from J, with 11 bases between. CDR3 size: 13 residues. Germline CDR1 is SQVTM and CDR2 is ANQGSEA. The CDR3 spells CSVEELEKAEAFF. CDR3 in DNA: TGCAGCGTTGAAGAATTGGAGAAGGCTGAAGCTTTCTTT.

This clonotype was seen a few times. The gene calls are TRBV5-5 and TRBJ1-6; 7 positions match TRBD1. Losses at the gene ends were 4 bases for V and 5 bases for J; bases not matched to a gene: 3. The CDR3 length is 14 residues. The V gene's germline CDR1 is SGHKS and CDR2 YYEKEE (reference sequence). The CDR3 spells CASSLTGNNSPLHF. CDR3 nucleotides: TGTGCCAGCAGCCTGACAGGGAATAATTCACCCCTCCACTTT.

This clonotype turned up a few times. The rearrangement links TRBV12-3 or TRBV12-4 to TRBJ1-4, with D tentatively TRBD1 (5 bases). V was clipped by 6 bases and J by 12 bases, with 17 bases between them. The CDR3 runs to 13 residues. The CDR3 is CASSPAQLGELFF. CDR3 DNA sequence: TGTGCCAGCAGCCCGGCTCAACTGGGGGAACTGTTTTTT.

This clonotype has a handful of counts. V and J are TRBV2 and TRBJ1-3; tentatively, D is TRBD1 (5 bases). V was trimmed by 4 bases and J by 2 bases, leaving 12 bases between them. The germline V gene has CDR1 SNHLY and CDR2 FYNNEI. The CDR3 covers 15 residues. In DNA form, the CDR3 reads TGTGCCAGCAGTGCCACGGACATTGCTGGAAACACCATATATTTT. Translation: CASSATDIAGNTIYF. Combining the CDR3 with reference TRBV2 and TRBJ1-3 gives the whole variable domain EPEVTQTPSHQVTQMGQEVILRCVPISNHLYFYWYRQILGQKVEFLVSFYNNEISEKSEIFDDQFSVERPDGSNFTLKIRSTKLEDSAMYFCASSATDIAGNTIYFGEGSWLTVV.

This clonotype has just a few counts. The CDR3 reads CAWDRDPTDTQYF. CDR3 nucleotides: TGTGCCTGGGACCGGGACCCCACAGATACGCAGTATTTT. The chain employs TRBV30 and TRBJ2-3; D possibly matches TRBD1 or TRBD2 (5 bases each). Trimming left V 5 bases short and J 2 bases short, with 11 bases between. Per germline, CDR1 GTSNPN and CDR2 SVGIG (reference sequence). The CDR3 has 13 residues.

This clonotype was detected only a few times. J is TRBJ2-3 and V is TRBV2; D remains unclear. The CDR3 has 11 residues. V lost 8 bases and J 5 bases, leaving 8 bases between the germline ends. Germline CDR1 is SNHLY and CDR2 is FYNNEI. The CDR3 protein is CASGPGDTQYF. The CDR3 region has the DNA TGTGCCAGCGGCCCCGGAGATACGCAGTATTTT.

V and J are TRBV24-1 and TRBJ2-1; D not certain. The CDR3 is 15 amino acids. V lost 3 bases to trimming and J lost 4 bases, with 12 bases between them. Germline loops: CDR1 KGHDR, CDR2 SFDVKD. CDR3 DNA sequence: TGTGCCACCAGTGATCCCGCCGACGTGTACAATGAGCAGTTCTTC. Translation gives CATSDPADVYNEQFF.

In its sample, this clonotype was seen a few times. The V and J genes are TRBV5-1 and TRBJ2-7; D perhaps matches TRBD1 (5 bases). The CDR3 has 12 residues. Germline V gene data show CDR1 as SGHRS and CDR2 as YFSETQ. V dropped 0 bases and J dropped 6 bases, with 7 bases sitting between them. The CDR3 sequence: CASSLEGAEQYF. The CDR3 DNA is TGCGCCAGCAGCTTGGAAGGGGCCGAGCAGTACTTC.

The rearrangement uses TRBV3-1 and TRBJ1-2; weak D call: TRBD1 (5 bases). The CDR3 spans 16 residues. Deletions cut 1 base from V and 7 bases from J, with 19 bases between. Germline V gene data show CDR1 as LGHDT and CDR2 as YNNKEL (reference sequence). The CDR3 is CASSQGSTAGFGGYTF. DNA for the CDR3: TGTGCCAGCAGCCAAGGGTCTACGGCAGGGTTCGGTGGCTACACCTTC.

This clonotype has at least ten counts. CDR3 bases: TGCGCCAGCAGCTTGGTCGGGTATACGCAGTATTTT. Translated: CASSLVGYTQYF. The chain links TRBV5-1 to TRBJ2-3; D gene unclear. The CDR3 has 12 amino acids. Germline values: CDR1 SGHRS, CDR2 YFSETQ. Between the trimmed V and J ends, which lost 0 bases and 7 bases, there was a span of 6 bases.

The chain joins TRBV7-9 to TRBJ2-7, with D possibly matching TRBD2 (6 bases). The CDR3 runs 12 residues. Germline assignment: CDR1 SEHNR and CDR2 FQNEAQ (reference sequence). Trimming stripped 3 bases from V and 6 bases from J, with 9 bases between. The CDR3 DNA is TGTGCCAGCAGCTTTTGGGAGGTCGAGCAGTACTTC. Protein product: CASSFWEVEQYF.

This clonotype was found a few times. The chain couples TRBV5-1 to TRBJ2-1, with D unclear. Germline V gene sequence: CDR1 SGHRS, CDR2 YFSETQ. The CDR3 covers 14 residues. V was clipped by 0 bases and J by 0 bases, with 4 bases between them. CDR3 sequence reads: CASSLESSYNEQFF. CDR3 bases: TGCGCCAGCAGCTTGGAATCCTCCTACAATGAGCAGTTCTTC.

The V gene is TRBV11-2, the J gene TRBJ2-7; 12 bases line up with TRBD2. The ends lost 5 bases at V and 2 bases at J; junction bases unmatched: 10. CDR1 is SGHAT and CDR2 is FQNNGV in the germline V gene. This CDR3 has 17 residues. The CDR3 DNA sequence: TGTGCCAGCAGCAATTCCTATTCTAGCGGGAGGGCCTACGAGCAGTACTTC. As protein: CASSNSYSSGRAYEQYF. The full variable domain, with the rest looked up from reference TRBV11-2 and TRBJ2-7, is EAGVAQSPRYKIIEKRQSVAFWCNPISGHATLYWYQQILGQGPKLLIQFQNNGVVDDSQLPKDRFSAERLKGVDSTLKIQPAKLEDSAVYLCASSNSYSSGRAYEQYFGPGTRLTVT.

This clonotype has more than one count but fewer than ten. The chain combines TRBV20-1 with TRBJ1-2, with TRBD1 matching over 9 bases. Unmatched junction bases numbered 4, after V lost 6 bases and J lost 2 bases. Germline lookup yields CDR1 DFQATT and CDR2 SNEGSKA (reference sequence). The CDR3 is 13 residues long. The CDR3 DNA reads TGCAGTGCAAGGACAGGGGACAACTATGGCTACACCTTC. Residues: CSARTGDNYGYTF.

This clonotype was counted at least ten times. This chain uses TRBV5-1 with TRBJ1-2; unclear D gene. Trimming pared 1 base from V and 5 bases from J, leaving 18 bases between. Germline V gene sequence: CDR1 SGHRS, CDR2 YFSETQ. This CDR3 contains 16 residues. CDR3 in amino acids: CASSLRSAEAGYGYTF. DNA for the CDR3: TGCGCCAGCAGCTTGCGGTCAGCCGAGGCGGGGTATGGCTACACCTTC.

The J gene is TRBJ2-1, the V gene TRBV7-3; 7 bases align to TRBD2. Germline-derived CDR1 and CDR2 are SGHTA and FQGTGA. V gave up 2 bases and J gave up 5 bases; unmatched junction bases: 12. This CDR3 spans 17 amino acids. CDR3 loop: CASSLRVAGVGHNEQFF. The CDR3 DNA is TGTGCCAGCAGCTTACGGGTAGCGGGCGTTGGCCACAATGAGCAGTTCTTC.

The chain has TRBV18 and TRBJ2-7, with TRBD1 as a possible D gene (6 bases). V shed 3 bases and J shed 4 bases, with 19 bases lying between them. Germline values: CDR1 KGHSH, CDR2 LQKENI. This CDR3 is 16 amino acids long. CDR3 coding DNA: TGTGCCAGCTCACCCACAGGACAGCGAGGGGTTTACGAGCAGTACTTC. This gives the protein CASSPTGQRGVYEQYF.

This sequence joins TRBV7-2 and TRBJ2-5, with 9 positions matching TRBD2. The V gene's germline CDR1 is SGHTA and CDR2 FQGNSA. CDR3 size: 15 residues. J lost 2 bases, V lost 6 bases, and 7 bases had no gene match. The CDR3 protein is CASSSGLAKQETQYF. CDR3 bases: TGTGCCAGCAGTTCAGGACTAGCGAAACAAGAGACCCAGTACTTC. The full variable domain, rest sourced from reference TRBV7-2 and TRBJ2-5, is GAGVSQSPSNKVTEKGKDVELRCDPISGHTALYWYRQSLGQGLEFLIYFQGNSAPDKSGLPSDRFSAERTGGSVSTLTIQRTQQEDSAVYLCASSSGLAKQETQYFGPGTRLLVL.

This clonotype was observed a handful of times. V and J are TRBV20-1 and TRBJ2-3; 12 bases are shared with TRBD2. This CDR3 is 18 amino acids long. J lost 4 bases, V lost 2 bases, and 13 bases had no gene match. The germline V gene has CDR1 DFQATT and CDR2 SNEGSKA (reference sequence). Here the CDR3 reads CSARRLAGGNYRSDTQYF. The CDR3, as DNA: TGCAGTGCTAGACGGCTAGCGGGGGGGAATTATCGATCAGATACGCAGTATTTT.

This clonotype came up a few times. The V call is TRBV6-5, the J call TRBJ1-2, with D unclear. Germline lookup yields CDR1 MNHEY and CDR2 SVGAGI. V gave up 0 bases and J gave up 4 bases, with 18 bases separating them. CDR3 length: 17 residues. The CDR3 region is CASSYSSDGLRGYGYTF. The CDR3 DNA reads as TGTGCCAGCAGTTACTCGAGTGATGGGCTGCGGGGCTATGGCTACACCTTC.

There are many counts of this clonotype. The CDR3 reads CASSLGPITYEQYF. CDR3 nucleotide sequence: TGTGCCAGCAGCTTGGGACCCATAACCTACGAGCAGTACTTC. This chain links TRBV7-6 with TRBJ2-7; TRBD1 or TRBD2 may be the D gene (5 bases each). Germline loops: CDR1 SGHVS, CDR2 FNYEAQ. V gave up 3 bases and J gave up 2 bases, with 11 bases separating them. The CDR3 length is 14 residues.

The V and J genes are TRBV20-1 and TRBJ2-7; 10 nucleotides match TRBD1. The CDR3 spans 14 residues. The germline V gene encodes CDR1 DFQATT and CDR2 SNEGSKA (reference sequence). Unmatched junction bases numbered 6, after V lost 5 bases and J lost 2 bases. CDR3 in amino acids: CSAGKGQGTYEQYF. CDR3 bases: TGCAGTGCTGGCAAGGGACAGGGGACCTACGAGCAGTACTTC.